One and the same sample provided the 4 T cell receptor beta chains below, sequenced in a study of Graves' ophthalmopathy and Graves' hyperthyroidism. From RNA, the CDR3 regions of TCR beta chains were amplified and sequenced. An opening RT-PCR round employed HTBI primers and preceded a second-round multiplex PCR. TCRdb re-analysed the multiplex PCR reads in MiXCR, keeping a single row per CDR3 protein. The sample yields a few hundred thousand distinct CDR3 sequences, roughly a sixth seen once. Material: peripheral blood. These receptor sequences come from an adult woman with stable Graves' hyperthyroidism.

This chain links TRBV6-5 with TRBJ1-2; no firm D call. V was cut by 2 bases and J by 4 bases, with 8 bases left in between. CDR3 length: 13 residues. Germline CDR1 is MNHEY and CDR2 is SVGAGI. Here the CDR3 reads CASSYASGYGYTF. Here the CDR3 DNA reads TGTGCCAGCAGTTACGCGTCGGGCTATGGCTACACCTTC.

The chain combines TRBV3-1 with TRBJ2-7; D gene unclear. V lost 1 base, J lost 3 bases, and 16 bases lay in between. The CDR3 totals 16 residues. Germline loops: CDR1 LGHDT, CDR2 YNNKEL (reference sequence). In DNA, the CDR3 is TGTGCCAGCAGCCAAGGATTTTTGACTCTGAACTACGAGCAGTACTTC. Its protein product is CASSQGFLTLNYEQYF.

This clonotype was counted at least ten times. The chain couples TRBV28 to TRBJ1-1; D possibly corresponds to TRBD1 (5 bases). Germline V gene lookup returns CDR1 MDHEN and CDR2 SYDVKM. V was shortened by 2 bases and J by 6 bases, with 16 bases between the two germline ends. This CDR3 is 15 amino acids long. Here the CDR3 DNA reads TGTGCCAGCAGTTTAGGCTTGCAGGGTAAACCTGAAGCTTTCTTT. It is translated as CASSLGLQGKPEAFF.

This clonotype was counted at least ten times. The chain carries TRBV5-1 and TRBJ2-6; 8 bases match TRBD1. J gave up 3 bases and V 4 bases, and 12 bases lay outside the gene matches. The CDR3 is made up of 18 amino acids. Germline CDR1 SGHRS, CDR2 YFSETQ. DNA of the CDR3: TGCGCCAGCAGCCTAATCCCCCAGGGGGCGCTTGGGGCCAACGTCCTGACTTTC. Translation gives CASSLIPQGALGANVLTF.